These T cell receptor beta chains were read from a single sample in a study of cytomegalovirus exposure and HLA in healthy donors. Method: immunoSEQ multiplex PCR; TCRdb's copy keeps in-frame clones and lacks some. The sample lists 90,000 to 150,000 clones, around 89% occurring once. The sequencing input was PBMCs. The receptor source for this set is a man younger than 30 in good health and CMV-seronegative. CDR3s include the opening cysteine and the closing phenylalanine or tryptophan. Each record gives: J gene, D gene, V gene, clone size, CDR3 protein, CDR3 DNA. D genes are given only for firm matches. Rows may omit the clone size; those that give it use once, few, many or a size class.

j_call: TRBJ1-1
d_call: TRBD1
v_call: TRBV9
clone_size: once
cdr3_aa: CASSTRDRGSTEAFF
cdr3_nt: TGTGCCAGCAGCACCCGGGACAGGGGAAGCACTGAAGCTTTCTTT

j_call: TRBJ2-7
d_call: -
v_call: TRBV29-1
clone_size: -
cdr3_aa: CSVDDSGSSYEQYF
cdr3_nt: TGCAGCGTTGACGATTCGGGGAGCTCCTACGAGCAGTACTTC

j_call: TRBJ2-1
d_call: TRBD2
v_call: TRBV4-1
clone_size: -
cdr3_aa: CASRPTSGGAQSEQFF
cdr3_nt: TGCGCCAGCAGACCAACTAGCGGGGGGGCTCAAAGTGAGCAGTTCTTC

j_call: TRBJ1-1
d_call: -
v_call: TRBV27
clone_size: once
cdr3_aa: CASSPREDTEAFF
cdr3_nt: TGTGCCAGCAGTCCCCGGGAAGACACTGAAGCTTTCTTT

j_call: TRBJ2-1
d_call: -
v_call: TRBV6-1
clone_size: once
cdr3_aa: CASSEVRRGGVTNEQFF
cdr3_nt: TGTGCCAGCAGTGAAGTTCGGAGGGGCGGTGTAACGAATGAGCAGTTCTTC

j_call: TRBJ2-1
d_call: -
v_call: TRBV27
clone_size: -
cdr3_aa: CASSPFTGSSYNEQFF
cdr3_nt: TGTGCCAGCAGTCCGTTCACGGGGAGCTCCTACAATGAGCAGTTCTTC

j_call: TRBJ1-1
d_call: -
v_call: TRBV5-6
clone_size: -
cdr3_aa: CASSDVYRVGMDTEAFF
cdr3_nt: TGTGCCAGCAGCGATGTGTACAGGGTGGGAATGGACACTGAAGCTTTCTTT

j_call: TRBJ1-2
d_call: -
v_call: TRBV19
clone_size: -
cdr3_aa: CASSIGVSEGYTF
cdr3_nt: TGTGCCAGTAGTATAGGCGTCAGCGAGGGCTACACCTTC

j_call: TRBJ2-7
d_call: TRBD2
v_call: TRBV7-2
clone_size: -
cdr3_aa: CASSLHGGGRSEQYF
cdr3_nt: TGTGCCAGCAGCCTCCATGGTGGCGGGAGAAGCGAGCAGTACTTC

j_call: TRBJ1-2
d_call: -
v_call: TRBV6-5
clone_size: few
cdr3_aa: CASSPPDSGHGYTF
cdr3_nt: TGTGCCAGCAGTCCCCCGGACTCAGGCCATGGCTACACCTTC

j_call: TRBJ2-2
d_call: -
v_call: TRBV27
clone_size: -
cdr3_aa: CASSSGGSSRGVWELFF
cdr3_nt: TGTGCCAGCAGTTCCGGCGGCTCCTCCCGAGGCGTGTGGGAGCTGTTTTTT

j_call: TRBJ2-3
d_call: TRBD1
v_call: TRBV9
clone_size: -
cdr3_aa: CASSVFGTGVDTQYF
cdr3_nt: TGTGCCAGCAGCGTATTTGGGACAGGGGTAGATACGCAGTATTTT

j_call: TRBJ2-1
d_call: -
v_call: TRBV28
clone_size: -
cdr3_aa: CASNFPERHEQFF
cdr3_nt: TGTGCCAGCAACTTCCCAGAACGACACGAGCAGTTCTTC

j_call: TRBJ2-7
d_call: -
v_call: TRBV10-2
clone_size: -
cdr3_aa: CASSARTGSYEQYF
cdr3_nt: TGCGCCAGCAGTGCTAGGACTGGCTCCTACGAGCAGTACTTC

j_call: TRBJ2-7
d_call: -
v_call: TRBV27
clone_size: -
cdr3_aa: CASILTGGNEQYF
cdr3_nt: TGTGCCAGCATCCTGACAGGCGGCAACGAGCAGTACTTC

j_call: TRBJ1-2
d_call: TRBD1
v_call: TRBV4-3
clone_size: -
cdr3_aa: CASSQDRSLDRGLNGYTF
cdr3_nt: TGCGCCAGCAGCCAAGATAGGTCTCTGGACAGGGGGCTTAATGGCTACACCTTC

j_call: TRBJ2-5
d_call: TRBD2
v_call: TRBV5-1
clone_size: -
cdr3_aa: CASSSGLAGAPAIIETQYF
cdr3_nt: TGCGCCAGCAGCTCGGGACTAGCGGGAGCGCCCGCAATCATAGAGACCCAGTACTTC

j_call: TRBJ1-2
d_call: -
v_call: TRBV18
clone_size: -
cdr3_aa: CASSRKGRFSPYTF
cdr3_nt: TGTGCCAGCTCACGTAAGGGGCGATTTAGTCCCTACACCTTC

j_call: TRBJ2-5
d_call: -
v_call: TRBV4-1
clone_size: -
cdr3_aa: CASSQKIEYKTQYF
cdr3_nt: TGCGCCAGCAGCCAAAAGATAGAGTATAAGACCCAGTACTTC

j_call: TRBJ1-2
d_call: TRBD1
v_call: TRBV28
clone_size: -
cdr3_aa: CASSFRGDGNYGYTF
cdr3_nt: TGTGCCAGCAGTTTCAGGGGGGACGGAAACTATGGCTACACCTTC

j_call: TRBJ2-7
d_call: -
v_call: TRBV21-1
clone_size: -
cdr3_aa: CASIATGSSYEQYF
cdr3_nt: TGTGCCAGCATCGCGACAGGGTCCTCCTACGAGCAGTACTTC

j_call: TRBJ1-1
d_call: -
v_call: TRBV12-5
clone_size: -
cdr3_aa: CASGLVDSANTEAFF
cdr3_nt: TGTGCTAGTGGTTTGGTTGACAGCGCGAACACTGAAGCTTTCTTT

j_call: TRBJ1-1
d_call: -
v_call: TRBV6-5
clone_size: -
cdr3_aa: CASTREGNTEAFF
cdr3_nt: TGTGCCAGCACGAGGGAAGGGAACACTGAAGCTTTCTTT

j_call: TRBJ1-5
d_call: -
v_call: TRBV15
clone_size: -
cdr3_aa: CATSRDSTGRNQPQHF
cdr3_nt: TGTGCCACCAGCAGAGATTCCACAGGGCGCAATCAGCCCCAGCATTTT

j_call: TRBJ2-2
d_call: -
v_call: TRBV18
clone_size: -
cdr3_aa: CASSPVWETGELFF
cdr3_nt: TGTGCCAGCTCACCAGTATGGGAGACCGGGGAGCTGTTTTTT

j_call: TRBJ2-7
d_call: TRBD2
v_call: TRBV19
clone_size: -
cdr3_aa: CASSPTSGRVHEQYF
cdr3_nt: TGTGCCAGTAGCCCTACTAGCGGGAGGGTCCACGAGCAGTACTTC

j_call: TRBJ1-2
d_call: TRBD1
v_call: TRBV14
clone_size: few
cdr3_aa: CASSPSYRGNYGYTF
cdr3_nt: TGTGCCAGCAGCCCTTCGTACAGGGGGAACTATGGCTACACCTTC

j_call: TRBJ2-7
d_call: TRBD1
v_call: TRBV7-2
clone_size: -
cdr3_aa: CASSLVQGAQEQYF
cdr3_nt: TGTGCCAGCAGCTTAGTACAGGGGGCGCAAGAGCAGTACTTC

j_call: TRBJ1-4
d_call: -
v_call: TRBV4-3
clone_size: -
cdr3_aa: CASSQGRVEKLFF
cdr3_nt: TGCGCCAGCAGCCAAGGGAGGGTGGAAAAACTGTTTTTT

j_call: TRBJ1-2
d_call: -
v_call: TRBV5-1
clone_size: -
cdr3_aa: CASSLGGRSPMGYTF
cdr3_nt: TGCGCCAGCAGCTTGGGGGGGCGGTCTCCTATGGGCTACACCTTC

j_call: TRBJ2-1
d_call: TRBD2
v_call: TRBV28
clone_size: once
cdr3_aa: CASSSPTSGNNNEQFF
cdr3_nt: TGTGCCAGCAGCTCCCCGACTAGCGGTAACAACAATGAGCAGTTCTTC

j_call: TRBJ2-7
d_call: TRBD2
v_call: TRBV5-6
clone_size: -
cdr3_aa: CASSPLQREYYEQYF
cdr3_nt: TGTGCCAGCAGCCCCCTTCAGCGGGAGTACTACGAGCAGTACTTC

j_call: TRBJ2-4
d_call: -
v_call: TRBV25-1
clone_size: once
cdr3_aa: CASSEAGAKNIQYF
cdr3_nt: TGTGCCAGCAGTGAGGCGGGAGCCAAAAACATTCAGTACTTC

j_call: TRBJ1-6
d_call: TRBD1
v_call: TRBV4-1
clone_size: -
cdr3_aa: CASRQGVYNSPLHF
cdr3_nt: TGCGCCAGTAGACAGGGGGTCTATAATTCACCCCTCCACTTT

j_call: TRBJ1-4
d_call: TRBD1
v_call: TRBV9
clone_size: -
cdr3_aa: CASSASDRVKLFF
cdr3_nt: TGTGCCAGCAGCGCCAGTGACAGGGTGAAACTGTTTTTT

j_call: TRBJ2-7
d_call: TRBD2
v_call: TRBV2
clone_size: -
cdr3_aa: CASSEFGGLVGEQYF
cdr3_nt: TGTGCCAGCAGTGAATTCGGGGGACTAGTGGGGGAGCAGTACTTC

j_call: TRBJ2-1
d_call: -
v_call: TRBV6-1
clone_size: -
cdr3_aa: CASSELRDEQFF
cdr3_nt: TGTGCCAGCAGTGAACTCCGGGATGAGCAGTTCTTC

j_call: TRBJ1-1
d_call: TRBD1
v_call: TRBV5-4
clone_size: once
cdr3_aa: CASSLGDRATEAFF
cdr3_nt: TGTGCCAGCAGCCTGGGGGACAGGGCCACTGAAGCTTTCTTT

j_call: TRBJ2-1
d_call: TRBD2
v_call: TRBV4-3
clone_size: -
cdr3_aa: CASSQDVAGGQIEQFF
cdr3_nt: TGCGCCAGCAGCCAAGACGTGGCGGGGGGCCAAATAGAGCAGTTCTTC

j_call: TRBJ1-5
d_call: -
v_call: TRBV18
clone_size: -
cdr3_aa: CASSSGERQPQHF
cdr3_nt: TGTGCCAGCTCGTCAGGGGAACGACAGCCCCAGCATTTT

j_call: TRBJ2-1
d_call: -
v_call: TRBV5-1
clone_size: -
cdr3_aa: CASSLDGRGNEQFF
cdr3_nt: TGCGCCAGCAGCTTGGATGGTCGAGGTAATGAGCAGTTCTTC

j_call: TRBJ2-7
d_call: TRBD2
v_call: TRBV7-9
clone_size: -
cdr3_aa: CASSLVSGGHYEQYF
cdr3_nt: TGTGCCAGCAGCTTAGTCTCGGGGGGGCACTACGAGCAGTACTTC

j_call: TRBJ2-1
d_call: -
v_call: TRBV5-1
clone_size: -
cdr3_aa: CASSLLPAYNEQFF
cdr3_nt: TGCGCCAGCAGCTTGTTGCCAGCCTACAATGAGCAGTTCTTC

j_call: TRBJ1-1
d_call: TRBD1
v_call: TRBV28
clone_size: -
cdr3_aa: CASRHAGTGNTEAFF
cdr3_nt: TGTGCCAGCAGACATGCCGGGACAGGGAACACTGAAGCTTTCTTT

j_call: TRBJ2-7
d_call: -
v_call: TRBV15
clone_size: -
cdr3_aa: CATSRDLGGAGEQYF
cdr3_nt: TGTGCCACCAGCAGAGATCTTGGGGGGGCTGGCGAGCAGTACTTC

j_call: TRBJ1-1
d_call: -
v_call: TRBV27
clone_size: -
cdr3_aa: CASSLLGPINTEAFF
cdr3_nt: TGTGCCAGCAGTTTATTGGGCCCAATCAACACTGAAGCTTTCTTT